This TCR beta chain is from a study of post-analysis software for immune sequencing data. As for the study in general: The disease courses spanned relapsing-remitting, secondary progressive and progressive-relapsing forms of multiple sclerosis.

This clonotype came up a few times. The antigen is undetermined. The CDR3 extends over 12 amino acids. Germline lookup yields CDR1 LNHNV and CDR2 YYDKDF (reference sequence). The V end lost 5 bases, the J end lost 11 bases, and 12 bases lay between the germline ends. Every TCR beta cDNA library bore unique molecular identifiers. From roughly 1 to 10 million T cells, 500,000 or so cDNA molecules were obtained. TCRdb called the PCR reads again in MiXCR, with one record for every CDR3 protein. Of fewer than 850,000 distinct CDR3 sequences listed, around 46% are singletons. Broader study findings: In patients, about 5 TRBV segments were more frequent than in controls, with TRBV5-6, TRBV5-1 and TRBV20-1 among them. In multiple sclerosis, normalized Chao1 diversity was significantly below that of controls.

This sequence was found in a girl between 10 and 17 years old with multiple sclerosis. V gene TRBV15 combines with J gene TRBJ1-4; no reliable D call. Sequencing input: blood. CDR3 residues: CATSPSPAKLFF. The CDR3 nucleotides are TGTGCCACCAGCCCCAGTCCCGCGAAACTGTTTTTT.